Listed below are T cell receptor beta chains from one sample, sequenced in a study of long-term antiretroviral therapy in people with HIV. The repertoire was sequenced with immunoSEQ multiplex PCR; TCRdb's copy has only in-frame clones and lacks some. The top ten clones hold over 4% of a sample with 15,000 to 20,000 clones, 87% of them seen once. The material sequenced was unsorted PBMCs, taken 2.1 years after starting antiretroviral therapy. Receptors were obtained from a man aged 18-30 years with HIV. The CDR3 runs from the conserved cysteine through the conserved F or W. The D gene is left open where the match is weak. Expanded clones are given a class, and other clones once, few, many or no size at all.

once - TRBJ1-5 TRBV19 CARGPPNQPQHF TGTGCCAGGGGACCGCCCAATCAGCCCCAGCATTTT
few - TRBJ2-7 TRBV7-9 CASSLGVEQYF TGTGCCAGCAGCCTAGGAGTCGAGCAGTACTTC
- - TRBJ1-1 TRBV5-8 CASSFDRNTEAFF TGTGCCAGCAGCTTCGACAGAAACACTGAAGCTTTCTTT
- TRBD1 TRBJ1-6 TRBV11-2 CASSSLDRGRISPLHF TGTGCCAGCAGCAGCCTCGACAGGGGGCGCATTTCACCCCTCCACTTT
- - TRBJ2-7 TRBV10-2 CASSGDISSSYEQYF TGCGCCAGCAGCGGGGACATCTCATCCTCCTACGAGCAGTACTTC
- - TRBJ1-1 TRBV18 CASSPTGVNTEAFF TGTGCCAGCTCACCGACAGGCGTGAACACTGAAGCTTTCTTT
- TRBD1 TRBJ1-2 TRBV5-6 CASSATGVDGYTF TGTGCCAGCAGCGCTACAGGGGTTGATGGCTACACCTTC
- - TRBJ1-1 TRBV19 CASSSRYYNTEAFF TGTGCCAGTAGTAGCAGATACTATAATACTGAAGCTTTCTTT
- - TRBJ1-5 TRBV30 CAWSHRSNQPQHF TGTGCCTGGAGTCACCGGTCCAATCAGCCCCAGCATTTT
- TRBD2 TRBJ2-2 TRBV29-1 CSVVQTSGGTGELFF TGCAGCGTTGTACAGACTAGCGGGGGCACCGGGGAGCTGTTTTTT
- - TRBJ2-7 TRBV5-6 CASSPRGSQQYF TGTGCCAGCAGCCCCAGGGGCTCACAGCAGTACTTC
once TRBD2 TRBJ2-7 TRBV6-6 CASSYMVLAGEGEQYF TGTGCCAGCAGTTACATGGTCCTAGCGGGAGAAGGCGAGCAGTACTTC
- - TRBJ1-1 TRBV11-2 CASSLDSGAFF TGTGCCAGCAGCTTAGATTCTGGAGCTTTCTTT
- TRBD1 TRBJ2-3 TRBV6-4 CARTGASTDTQYF TGTGCCAGGACAGGGGCTAGCACAGATACGCAGTATTTT
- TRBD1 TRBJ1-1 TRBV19 CASSIRGAGATEAFF TGTGCCAGTAGTATCAGGGGGGCAGGGGCCACTGAAGCTTTCTTT
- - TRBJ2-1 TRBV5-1 CASSLGAAKYNEQFF TGCGCCAGCAGCTTGGGGGCGGCAAAATACAATGAGCAGTTCTTC
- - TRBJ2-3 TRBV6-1 CASPAVLGGTQYF TGTGCCAGCCCAGCGGTTTTAGGTGGGACGCAGTATTTT